This record concerns one T cell receptor beta chain sequence. Its antigen is unknown. Selected positively for CCR7 and CD45RO-negative, naive CD8 cells excluded terminally differentiated effector memory CD45RA+ cells. These data belong to a study of shared clonotypes between healthy human individuals. The study, taken as a whole, reports: In having few donors, the study represented limited genetic and exposure-history diversity. Lower generation probabilities were found for non-shared clonotypes than for those shared by all four donors.

The CDR3 totals 18 residues. It was at deep level that the assay was run. Sequencing used immunoSEQ multiplex PCR; TCRdb keeps in-frame clones, though not all of them. The profile shows hundreds of thousands of clones, 95% to 96% of them singletons. Sequencing was performed on naive CD8+ T cells sorted from blood. The source of this sequence is a woman in her twenties or thirties in good health. The J gene is TRBJ2-1, the V gene TRBV21-1; TRBD2, the table's D call, lacks a check against the DNA. TRBV21-1 is described as a pseudogene. The CDR3 sequence: CASRGTSGNESSYNEQFF. The DNA for the CDR3 is TGTGCCAGCAGAGGGACTAGCGGGAATGAAAGCTCCTACAATGAGCAGTTCTTC.